These 18 T cell receptor beta chains were all obtained from the same sample, sequenced in a study of Ad26.COV2.S vaccination and SARS-CoV-2 variants. TCRdb keeps only in-frame clones here, not all; method: immunoSEQ multiplex PCR. The table includes hundreds of thousands of clones, around 90% detected once. Indicated treatment: around 19 received Ad26.COV2.S at low or high dose, single or two shots; 5 received placebo; per-sample allocation not given. At day 63 after the first vaccine or placebo injection, samples were drawn. The sample consisted of peripheral blood, taken in a trial of Ad26.COV2.S vaccine versus placebo. The origin of the receptors is a person between 18 and 59 years old who received the Ad26.COV2.S COVID-19 vaccine or a placebo.

CDR3 DNA: TGTGCCTGGAGTTTTACTAGGACTAGCGGAGCCAAAAACATTCAGTACTTC. Its protein product is CAWSFTRTSGAKNIQYF. This chain links TRBV30 with TRBJ2-4, with 10 bases identical to TRBD2. CDR1 and CDR2 from the germline V gene are GTSNPN and SVGIG (reference sequence). This CDR3 is built from 17 residues. With 2 bases clipped from V and 0 bases from J, the junction kept 7 bases outside the gene matches.

The chain joins TRBV20-1 to TRBJ1-5; D unclear. V lost 3 bases to trimming and J lost 5 bases, with 5 bases between them. This CDR3 region has 11 residues. Germline V gives CDR1 DFQATT, CDR2 SNEGSKA (reference sequence). The CDR3 spells CSASSDQPQHF. The CDR3 DNA reads TGCAGTGCTAGTTCGGATCAGCCCCAGCATTTT.

The V call is TRBV13, the J call TRBJ1-2; no clear D gene. Germline CDR1 is PRHDT and CDR2 is FYEKMQ (reference sequence). Trimming took 3 bases from V and 1 from J, leaving 9 bases between them. The CDR3 contains 14 residues. CDR3 sequence: CASSLWVDNYGYTF. The CDR3 bases are TGTGCCAGCAGCTTGTGGGTGGATAACTATGGCTACACCTTC. The whole variable domain, remainder taken from reference TRBV13 and TRBJ1-2, is AAGVIQSPRHLIKEKRETATLKCYPIPRHDTVYWYQQGPGQDPQFLISFYEKMQSDKGSIPDRFSAQQFSDYHSELNMSSLELGDSALYFCASSLWVDNYGYTFGSGTRLTVV.

V and J are TRBV6-5 and TRBJ1-1; no clear D. Per germline, CDR1 MNHEY and CDR2 SVGAGI. This CDR3 is 13 amino acids long. Trimming took 6 bases from V and 0 from J, leaving 8 bases between them. The DNA for the CDR3 is TGTGCCAGCAGCCCAGGAGTGAACACTGAAGCTTTCTTT. Its translation: CASSPGVNTEAFF.

The chain joins TRBV6-2 or TRBV6-3 to TRBJ2-7; D remains unclear. The ends were cut back, 3 bases at V and 1 base at J, with 7 bases in the middle. Germline V CDR1 and CDR2: MNHEY, SVGEGT. There are 13 residues in the CDR3. CDR3 sequence (DNA): TGTGCCAGCAGTTATGCAGGTTCCTACGAGCAGTACTTC. As protein: CASSYAGSYEQYF.

The chain uses TRBV7-9 and TRBJ1-1; D is uncertain. Germline CDR1 and CDR2: SEHNR and FQNEAQ (reference sequence). Trimming removed 6 bases at V and 3 bases at J, with 11 bases between. There are 13 residues in the CDR3. CDR3 amino acids: CASSGQADTEAFF. CDR3 in DNA: TGTGCCAGCAGTGGCCAGGCGGACACTGAAGCTTTCTTT.

The rearrangement links TRBV18 to TRBJ1-1, with 7 bases matching TRBD1. After removal of 3 bases from V and 0 bases from J, the junction contained 4 bases not matched to a gene. The CDR3 is made up of 15 amino acids. The germline V gene has CDR1 KGHSH and CDR2 LQKENI. The CDR3 here is CASSPRDSMNTEAFF. The CDR3 DNA is TGTGCCAGCTCACCCAGGGACAGCATGAACACTGAAGCTTTCTTT. Looking up the rest from reference TRBV18 and TRBJ1-1 gives the full variable domain: NAGVMQNPRHLVRRRGQEARLRCSPMKGHSHVYWYRQLPEEGLKFMVYLQKENIIDESGMPKERFSAEFPKEGPSILRIQQVVRGDSAAYFCASSPRDSMNTEAFFGQGTRLTVV.

The chain links TRBV3-1 (or the pseudogene TRBV3-2) to TRBJ2-2, with TRBD2 as a possible D gene (5 bases). The V gene lost 1 base and the J gene lost 6 bases, with 6 bases spanning the gap. Germline CDR1 LGHDT, CDR2 YNNKEL (reference sequence). This CDR3 region has 13 residues. CDR3: CASSQVEAGELFF. In DNA form, the CDR3 reads TGTGCCAGCAGCCAAGTGGAGGCCGGGGAGCTGTTTTTT.

The chain uses TRBV7-2 and TRBJ1-1; D not certain. Germline V gene lookup returns CDR1 SGHTA and CDR2 FQGNSA. The CDR3 extends over 13 amino acids. The V and J ends lost 4 bases and 0 bases respectively, with 6 bases between them. The CDR3 reads CASSYSLNTEAFF. Written as DNA, the CDR3 is TGTGCCAGCAGCTACTCTTTGAACACTGAAGCTTTCTTT.

The chain links TRBV6-5 to TRBJ1-5; D perhaps matches TRBD1 (5 bases). CDR1 MNHEY and CDR2 SVGAGI come from the germline V gene. With 4 bases removed from V and 4 bases from J, the gap between germline ends came to 11 bases. CDR3 size: 14 residues. Here the CDR3 DNA reads TGTGCCAGCAGTTCCGAACAGGTTAATCAGCCCCAGCATTTT. Protein: CASSSEQVNQPQHF.

The CDR3, as DNA: TGTGCCAGCAGCTTAACTAATGAAAAACTGTTTTTT. It codes for CASSLTNEKLFF. The chain employs TRBV7-9 and TRBJ1-4; D unclear. Germline-derived CDR1 and CDR2 are SEHNR and FQNEAQ (reference sequence). Trimming left V 2 bases short and J 2 bases short, with 0 bases between. This CDR3 has 12 residues.

This chain uses TRBV27 with TRBJ2-5; the D is unclear. CDR1 and CDR2 from the germline V gene are MNHEY and SMNVEV (reference sequence). V dropped 4 bases and J dropped 5 bases, with 11 bases sitting between them. The CDR3 length is 13 residues. The CDR3: CASSSRVFETQYF. As DNA, the CDR3 is TGTGCCAGCAGTTCCCGGGTCTTTGAGACCCAGTACTTC.

The chain recombines TRBV9 with TRBJ2-5; 12 bases align to TRBD2. Per the germline V gene, CDR1 is SGDLS and CDR2 is YYNGEE. This CDR3 has 17 amino acids. Trimming at V came to 4 bases and at J to 1 base, leaving 8 bases not matched to a gene. The CDR3 DNA reads TGTGCCAGCAGCCCGTGGACTAGCGGGGACTTCCAAGAGACCCAGTACTTC. It yields the protein CASSPWTSGDFQETQYF.

This clone was counted once. The V call is TRBV7-2, the J call TRBJ2-1; 7 positions agree with TRBD2. From germline, CDR1 is SGHTA and CDR2 FQGNSA. The J segment lost 5 bases and the V segment lost 2 bases, leaving 3 bases of the junction unmatched. The CDR3 runs 14 residues. Here the CDR3 DNA reads TGTGCCAGCAGCTTATACACTAGCGACAATGAGCAGTTCTTC. Translating it yields CASSLYTSDNEQFF. Looking up the rest from reference TRBV7-2 and TRBJ2-1 gives the full variable domain: GAGVSQSPSNKVTEKGKDVELRCDPISGHTALYWYRQSLGQGLEFLIYFQGNSAPDKSGLPSDRFSAERTGGSVSTLTIQRTQQEDSAVYLCASSLYTSDNEQFFGPGTRLTVL.

The chain combines TRBV10-1 with TRBJ2-1, with 9 bases identical to TRBD2. Germline CDR1 and CDR2: WNHNN and SYGVQD (reference sequence). V trimming: 6 bases; J trimming: 8 bases; junction bases outside the gene matches: 14. The CDR3 sequence is 16 residues long. The CDR3 nucleotides are TGCGCCAGCAGCCTGAGGACTAGCGTGGGCCGAGATGAGCAGTTCTTC. Translated: CASSLRTSVGRDEQFF.

CDR3 DNA sequence: TGTGCCAGCAGTTACTCGGGCAGGACTAACTATGGCTACACCTTC. Protein product: CASSYSGRTNYGYTF. This chain joins TRBV6-5 and TRBJ1-2; no firm D call. The CDR3 has 15 amino acids. The V end was cut by 0 bases, the J end by 0 bases, with 8 bases between. The germline gives CDR1 MNHEY, CDR2 SVGAGI.

The V gene is TRBV6-1, the J gene TRBJ1-2, with 8 bases matching TRBD1. V lost 2 bases to trimming and J lost 4 bases; unmatched junction nucleotides: 9. The CDR3 covers 16 residues. CDR1 and CDR2 (germline): MNHNS, SASEGT. CDR3 protein: CASSESGTGTTYGYTF. The CDR3 DNA reads as TGTGCCAGCAGTGAATCCGGGACAGGAACGACCTATGGCTACACCTTC.

This chain connects TRBV6-1 to TRBJ2-7, with D hard to call. V was clipped by 2 bases and J by 0 bases, with 11 bases between them. CDR3 length: 15 amino acids. Germline V CDR1 and CDR2: MNHNS, SASEGT. The CDR3 coding sequence is TGTGCCAGCAGTGAATGGCGGCAGCTCTCCTACGAGCAGTACTTC. Translating it yields CASSEWRQLSYEQYF.